The entry that follows covers one T cell receptor (beta chain) sequence. This specimen belongs to a study of blood T cell repertoires in COVID-19. Study summary: The origin of the acute and convalescent COVID-19 samples was the United States, Italy and Spain. PBMCs, B-cell-depleted T cells, or T cells were the source of the cDNA or gDNA that made up the material.

Per the study methods: Amplified reference gene primers provided the basis for estimating nucleated cell counts. The repertoire was sequenced with immunoSEQ multiplex PCR; TCRdb's copy has only in-frame clones and lacks some. For V, J and clone size, that table is used; D and trimming come from the DNA. Of over 200,000 clones listed, around 87% were seen once; the top ten hold 2.3%. Germline trimming cut 1 base from V and 4 bases from J; bases unmatched to any gene: 4. The germline V gene encodes CDR1 MNHEY and CDR2 SVGAGI. The CDR3 sequence is 16 residues long. V and J are TRBV6-5 and TRBJ2-2, with 9 bases identical to TRBD1. The sequence was obtained from a woman aged 45 to 65 with acute or convalescent COVID-19. What was sequenced was peripheral blood. This CDR3 is CASSYLQGAGTGELFF. The CDR3 nucleotides read TGTGCCAGCAGTTACTTACAGGGGGCCGGCACCGGGGAGCTGTTTTTT.